What follows are 15 T cell receptor beta chains derived from one specimen sequenced in a study of naive and memory T cell subsets. Amplification of ligated cDNA took four PCR rounds with SP2 and nested alpha and beta constant primers. TCRdb processed the UMI-ligation and nested PCR reads anew with MiXCR; each CDR3 protein has one entry. The repertoire holds about 37,000 distinct CDR3 sequences, 11% seen once, with roughly 3.6% in the top ten. As for treatment: skin biopsy from PPD injection site in Mantoux-positive individual. TCR cDNA received a 3' ligated oligonucleotide that carried a UMI. The material sequenced was skin, taken from a tuberculin skin test site. All receptors derive from an adult in good health.

The chain joins TRBV6-5 to TRBJ2-1, with D possibly called TRBD1 or TRBD2 (5 bases each). This CDR3 has 13 residues. The germline gives CDR1 MNHEY, CDR2 SVGAGI. With 5 bases removed from V and 12 bases from J, the gap between germline ends came to 17 bases. Here the CDR3 DNA reads TGTGCCAGCAGTCAGGGACCATCGACGTGGCAGTTCTTC. As protein: CASSQGPSTWQFF.

This clonotype has at least ten counts. This chain joins TRBV4-2 and TRBJ2-7; the match to TRBD2 covers 9 bases. This CDR3 contains 15 residues. Germline lookup yields CDR1 LGHNA and CDR2 YNFKEQ. The trim removed 5 bases at V and 1 base at J, leaving 6 bases unmatched. The CDR3 coding sequence is TGTGCCAGCAGCTTTAGCGGGAGTTCTTCCTACGAGCAGTACTTC. This translates into CASSFSGSSSYEQYF.

Written as DNA, the CDR3 is TGTGCCATCAGCTCCAACTACGAGCAGTACTTC. Residues: CAISSNYEQYF. This chain joins TRBV10-3 and TRBJ2-7; no clear D. Germline values: CDR1 ENHRY, CDR2 SYGVKD. The CDR3 loop spans 11 amino acids. Trimming left V 6 bases short and J 3 bases short, with 6 bases between.

This clonotype was observed a handful of times. This chain uses TRBV11-3 with TRBJ2-1; 8 nucleotides agree with TRBD2. This CDR3 comprises 16 residues. CDR1 and CDR2 (germline): SGHNT, YENEEA. With V trimmed by 5 bases and J by 9 bases, 15 bases remained unmatched. CDR3 loop: CASSPPGRGPNFEQFF. In nucleotides, the CDR3 is TGTGCCAGCAGCCCCCCCGGGAGGGGACCCAATTTTGAGCAGTTCTTC.

At least ten counts were recorded for this clonotype. Just one base apart from a much larger clone, this may be a read error. This chain joins TRBV12-3 or TRBV12-4 and TRBJ2-1, with TRBD2 matching over 14 bases. This CDR3 is built from 17 residues. Trimming cost V 10 bases and J 5 bases; bases outside gene matches: 13. This CDR3 is CAIGTSGGLARNNEQFF. CDR3 sequence (DNA): TGTGCCATCGGGACTAGCGGGGGCCTAGCCCGTAACAATGAGCAGTTCTTC.

Ten or more counts support this clonotype. This rearrangement joins TRBV29-1 to TRBJ2-3; no reliable D call. V was shortened by 7 bases and J by 2 bases, with 13 bases between the two germline ends. Germline V gene lookup returns CDR1 SQVTM and CDR2 ANQGSEA. The CDR3 totals 13 residues. The CDR3 sequence is CSAVSPNTDTQYF. The CDR3 DNA is TGCAGCGCGGTCTCCCCGAACACAGATACGCAGTATTTT.

This clonotype has more than one count but fewer than ten. The chain couples TRBV16 to TRBJ2-1; 8 positions match TRBD1. CDR1 and CDR2 from the germline V gene are KGHSY and FQNENV. The CDR3 runs to 14 residues. The junction had 5 bases not matched to a gene; V was cut back by 5 bases and J by 5 bases. The CDR3: CASSDRGHNNEQFF. For the CDR3, the DNA is TGTGCCAGCAGCGACAGGGGCCACAACAATGAGCAGTTCTTC.

This clonotype occurred a few times. The J gene is TRBJ2-3, the V gene TRBV25-1, with D maybe TRBD1 (6 bases). The CDR3 is 15 amino acids. Trimming stripped 6 bases from V and 0 bases from J, with 13 bases between. The germline CDR1 and CDR2 sequences are MGHDK and SYGVNS. In nucleotides, the CDR3 is TGTGCCAGCAGGATAGGACAGCTTAGCACAGATACGCAGTATTTT. Translation gives CASRIGQLSTDTQYF.

This clonotype was recorded many times. The chain couples TRBV7-2 to TRBJ2-2; D may match TRBD1 or TRBD2 (6 bases each). Trimming shortened V by 1 base and J by 4 bases, and 13 bases separated the two germline ends. CDR3 length: 16 amino acids. Germline values: CDR1 SGHTA, CDR2 FQGNSA. The CDR3 region is CASSLGGTLSTGELFF. The CDR3 nucleotides are TGTGCCAGCAGCTTAGGCGGGACACTGAGCACCGGGGAGCTGTTTTTT.

The rearrangement joins TRBV20-1 to TRBJ2-7, with D perhaps TRBD1 (5 bases). This CDR3 region has 12 residues. V dropped 3 bases and J dropped 1 base, with 7 bases sitting between them. Germline CDR1 is DFQATT and CDR2 is SNEGSKA (reference sequence). The CDR3 loop is CSARQGSYEQYF. DNA for the CDR3: TGCAGTGCTAGGCAGGGTTCCTACGAGCAGTACTTC.

This chain links TRBV18 with TRBJ2-5; TRBD2 might be the D (5 bases). The CDR3 loop spans 15 amino acids. V gave up 1 base and J gave up 2 bases, with 11 bases separating them. Germline lookup yields CDR1 KGHSH and CDR2 LQKENI. The CDR3 loop is CASSPRSSGQETQYF. The CDR3, as DNA: TGTGCCAGCTCACCACGGTCGAGCGGACAAGAGACCCAGTACTTC.

The chain couples TRBV4-1 to TRBJ2-7, with D possibly matching TRBD1 (5 bases). This CDR3 comprises 15 residues. Deletions cut 0 bases from V and 4 bases from J, with 13 bases between. Germline V gene lookup returns CDR1 MGHRA and CDR2 YSYEKL. In DNA form, the CDR3 reads TGCGCCAGCAGCCAAGATTTCAGGGTAGGGTACGAGCAGTACTTC. It encodes CASSQDFRVGYEQYF.

This clonotype was recorded many times. The chain recombines TRBV6-5 with TRBJ2-3, with 10 bases identical to TRBD2. Trimming cost V 2 bases and J 0 bases; bases outside gene matches: 5. This CDR3 is built from 17 residues. Germline assignment: CDR1 MNHEY and CDR2 SVGAGI. CDR3 residues: CASSYLAGVRSTDTQYF. The CDR3 nucleotides are TGTGCCAGCAGTTACCTAGCGGGGGTGAGAAGCACAGATACGCAGTATTTT.

This sequence joins TRBV7-9 and TRBJ1-4, with 8 positions matching TRBD1. Germline V gene sequence: CDR1 SEHNR, CDR2 FQNEAQ (reference sequence). V shed 7 bases and J 4 bases; nucleotides not matched to a gene: 11. The CDR3 is made up of 16 amino acids. CDR3 protein: CASTTAQGAGNEKLFF. Written as DNA, the CDR3 is TGTGCCAGCACTACAGCCCAGGGGGCGGGTAATGAAAAACTGTTTTTT. The full variable domain, its missing parts supplied by reference TRBV7-9 and TRBJ1-4, is DTGVSQNPRHKITKRGQNVTFRCDPISEHNRLYWYRQTLGQGPEFLTYFQNEAQLEKSRLLSDRFSAERPKGSFSTLEIQRTEQGDSAMYLCASTTAQGAGNEKLFFGSGTQLSVL.

This clonotype was recorded many times. This chain joins TRBV30 and TRBJ1-5, with D maybe TRBD1 (5 bases). V lost 5 bases and J 2 bases, leaving 13 bases between the germline ends. The CDR3 length is 14 residues. Germline V gene sequence: CDR1 GTSNPN, CDR2 SVGIG (reference sequence). The CDR3 loop reads CAWGAPGGNQPQHF. The CDR3 coding sequence is TGTGCCTGGGGGGCCCCGGGAGGCAATCAGCCCCAGCATTTT.